These 18 T cell receptor beta chains originate from one sample sequenced in a study of shared clonotypes between healthy human individuals. Measured with immunoSEQ multiplex PCR; TCRdb has only the in-frame clones, and not every one. The table lists about 2.3 million clones, approximately 93% of them singletons. The sample consisted of naive CD4+ T cells from PBMCs. Specified subset: CD45RA+ positively selected. The receptors stem from a man in his late teens or twenties in good health. Some clones in this sample may be carry-over from other donors' samples.

The chain couples TRBV7-9 to TRBJ1-1; 8 bases map to TRBD1. The CDR3 extends over 17 amino acids. CDR1 and CDR2 (germline): SEHNR, FQNEAQ (reference sequence). After removal of 5 bases from V and 5 bases from J, the junction contained 16 bases not matched to a gene. The CDR3, as DNA: TGTGCCAGCAGCCCCATCTACACCGGGACAGGTGTTACTGAAGCTTTCTTT. Translated, it gives CASSPIYTGTGVTEAFF.

This sequence joins TRBV5-1 and TRBJ2-5; tentative D call: TRBD2 (5 bases). The CDR3 covers 14 residues. V was clipped by 1 base and J by 5 bases, with 12 bases between them. Per the germline V gene, CDR1 is SGHRS and CDR2 is YFSETQ. The CDR3 protein is CASSLNGVGETQYF. For the CDR3, the DNA is TGCGCCAGCAGCTTGAACGGGGTAGGGGAGACCCAGTACTTC. The full variable domain, rest sourced from reference TRBV5-1 and TRBJ2-5, is KAGVTQTPRYLIKTRGQQVTLSCSPISGHRSVSWYQQTPGQGLQFLFEYFSETQRNKGNFPGRFSGRQFSNSRSEMNVSTLELGDSALYLCASSLNGVGETQYFGPGTRLLVL.

The chain combines TRBV7-3 with TRBJ1-2; D is ambiguous. The germline V and J ends were trimmed by 0 bases and 8 bases, with 13 bases remaining between them. The CDR3 is 14 residues long. Germline CDR1 is SGHTA and CDR2 is FQGTGA. In DNA, the CDR3 is TGTGCCAGCAGCTTAACAGGTGGTCGCGACGGCTACACCTTC. Its translation: CASSLTGGRDGYTF.

The V and J genes are TRBV11-3 and TRBJ2-1; D is perhaps TRBD1 (6 bases). CDR1 is SGHNT, CDR2 YENEEA, per germline. The ends were cut back, 3 bases at V and 3 bases at J, with 9 bases in the middle. The CDR3 consists of 14 residues. For the CDR3, the DNA is TGTGCCAGCAGCTTCGGACAGAACTACAATGAGCAGTTCTTC. Translated, it gives CASSFGQNYNEQFF.

The chain links TRBV27 to TRBJ2-7, with 7 bases identical to TRBD2. The CDR3 is made up of 16 amino acids. CDR1 is MNHEY, CDR2 SMNVEV, per germline (reference sequence). The ends lost 0 bases at V and 3 bases at J; junction bases unmatched: 8. CDR3 loop: CASSLSPRGRVYEQYF. The CDR3 DNA reads TGTGCCAGCAGTTTATCCCCTCGGGGGAGGGTCTACGAGCAGTACTTC.

Concerning this clone itself: Other DNA sequences in the same sample also yield this CDR3. The chain has TRBV5-1 and TRBJ2-1, with 8 bases matching TRBD2. Losses at the gene ends were 4 bases for V and 7 bases for J; bases not matched to a gene: 4. This CDR3 has 13 amino acids. From germline, CDR1 is SGHRS and CDR2 YFSETQ. CDR3 nucleotide sequence: TGCGCCAGCAGCCTCGGACTAGCAAATGAGCAGTTCTTC. Protein sequence: CASSLGLANEQFF.

The chain links TRBV27 to TRBJ2-5; TRBD1 is a possible D gene (7 bases). The CDR3 has 15 amino acids. CDR1 MNHEY and CDR2 SMNVEV come from the germline V gene (reference sequence). The V end was cut by 0 bases, the J end by 7 bases, with 15 bases between. In DNA, the CDR3 is TGTGCCAGCAGTTTATCTCGGGGGACAGTAGCGACCCAGTACTTC. Protein sequence: CASSLSRGTVATQYF.

This clone was detected only once. One end of the junction fails to match germline, which may point to a read error. The chain links TRBV19 to TRBJ2-3, with TRBD2 matching over 12 bases. The CDR3 is made up of 15 amino acids. Germline values: CDR1 LNHDA, CDR2 SQIVND (reference sequence). The CDR3 DNA reads TGTGCCAGTAGCATAGGACTAGCGGGATGGGATACGCAGTATTTT. Encoded protein: CASSIGLAGWDTQYF.

The V gene is TRBV6-6, the J gene TRBJ2-3; no firm D call. Trimming took off 4 bases at V and 8 bases at J, with 7 bases between the two ends. This CDR3 is built from 11 residues. CDR1 and CDR2 (germline): MNHNY, SVGAGI (reference sequence). The CDR3 region has the DNA TGTGCCAGCAGTTCTATTGGTACGCAGTATTTT. Protein: CASSSIGTQYF.

This sequence joins TRBV6-6 and TRBJ2-7; D call uncertain. Trimming shortened V by 5 bases and J by 0 bases, and 11 bases separated the two germline ends. There are 14 residues in the CDR3. Germline V lookup: CDR1 MNHNY, CDR2 SVGAGI (reference sequence). The CDR3 reads CASSLEVYSYEQYF. CDR3 DNA: TGTGCCAGCAGTCTAGAGGTCTACTCCTACGAGCAGTACTTC.

V is TRBV2 and J is TRBJ1-1, with D tentatively TRBD1 (5 bases). Germline V lookup: CDR1 SNHLY, CDR2 FYNNEI. This CDR3 contains 15 residues. V shed 2 bases and J shed 7 bases, with 17 bases lying between them. CDR3 amino acids: CASSEMSRRGGEAFF. The CDR3 DNA reads TGTGCCAGCAGTGAAATGTCCCGGAGGGGTGGTGAAGCTTTCTTT.

V is TRBV11-2 and J is TRBJ2-6; D is unresolved. V lost 2 bases and J 0 bases, leaving 5 bases between the germline ends. Per the germline V gene, CDR1 is SGHAT and CDR2 is FQNNGV. The CDR3 loop spans 15 amino acids. CDR3 nucleotides: TGTGCCAGCAGCTTAAGGGCCTCTGGGGCCAACGTCCTGACTTTC. Residues: CASSLRASGANVLTF.

The gene calls are TRBV28 and TRBJ1-5; 7 bases fit TRBD1. Germline lookup yields CDR1 MDHEN and CDR2 SYDVKM. This CDR3 region has 15 residues. V was clipped by 2 bases and J by 4 bases; unmatched bases: 5. CDR3 in DNA: TGTGCCAGCAGTTTAATAGGGACAGCAAATCAGCCCCAGCATTTT. This codes for CASSLIGTANQPQHF.

J is TRBJ2-7 and V is TRBV19; 7 positions agree with TRBD2. Looked up from germline, CDR1 is LNHDA and CDR2 is SQIVND (reference sequence). The CDR3 covers 14 residues. Trimming took 5 bases from V and 0 from J; bases not matched to a gene: 4. CDR3 bases: TGTGCCAGTAGTTCTAGCGGACTCTCCTACGAGCAGTACTTC. Amino acid sequence: CASSSSGLSYEQYF.

The chain joins TRBV16 to TRBJ2-5; 7 bases match TRBD2. J lost 4 bases, V lost 1 base, and 6 bases had no gene match. The CDR3 runs to 15 residues. Germline V gene lookup returns CDR1 KGHSY and CDR2 FQNENV. This chain's CDR3 is CASSQWGGRAETQYF. The DNA of the CDR3 is TGTGCCAGCAGCCAATGGGGCGGGAGAGCAGAGACCCAGTACTTC.

The chain uses TRBV5-5 and TRBJ2-7, with 9 nucleotides matching TRBD2. The J segment lost 6 bases and the V segment lost 0 bases, leaving 7 bases of the junction unmatched. Germline lookup yields CDR1 SGHKS and CDR2 YYEKEE (reference sequence). The CDR3 totals 15 residues. The chain's CDR3 is CASSLAGGRAGEQYF. CDR3 DNA: TGTGCCAGCAGCTTGGCTGGCGGGAGGGCCGGCGAGCAGTACTTC.

The chain is built from TRBV19 and TRBJ2-3; 8 bases match TRBD2. The CDR3 has 15 residues. The ends lost 7 bases at V and 2 bases at J; junction bases unmatched: 8. Germline CDR1 is LNHDA and CDR2 is SQIVND (reference sequence). CDR3 nucleotides: TGTGCCAGTACCTTGCGGGGGGCCTCCACAGATACGCAGTATTTT. This translates into CASTLRGASTDTQYF. Filled out from reference TRBV19 and TRBJ2-3, the complete variable domain reads DGGITQSPKYLFRKEGQNVTLSCEQNLNHDAMYWYRQDPGQGLRLIYYSQIVNDFQKGDIAEGYSVSREKKESFPLTVTSAQKNPTAFYLCASTLRGASTDTQYFGPGTRLTVL.

The chain links TRBV14 to TRBJ2-7, with D possibly being TRBD2 (5 bases). The CDR3 runs 16 residues. Per germline, CDR1 SGHDN and CDR2 FVKESK. Trimming removed 3 bases at V and 0 bases at J, with 15 bases between. CDR3 amino acids: CASSQEDWRRSYEQYF. The CDR3 nucleotides are TGTGCCAGCAGCCAGGAGGATTGGCGGCGCTCCTACGAGCAGTACTTC.